The 6 T cell receptor beta chains listed next were all sequenced from one sample in a study of blood T cell repertoires in COVID-19. The repertoire was sequenced with immunoSEQ multiplex PCR; TCRdb's copy has only in-frame clones and lacks some. The data show about 110,000 clones, 87% seen once. Source material: peripheral blood. Receptors originate from a human donor in a cohort sampled during active COVID-19.

V and J are TRBV4-1 and TRBJ2-3; 9 nucleotides align to TRBD2. The germline V gene has CDR1 MGHRA and CDR2 YSYEKL. The CDR3 is 17 residues long. With V trimmed by 3 bases and J by 0 bases, 7 bases remained unmatched. The CDR3 DNA reads as TGCGCCAGCAGCCAGGGGAGACTAGCGGAGAGCACAGATACGCAGTATTTT. As protein: CASSQGRLAESTDTQYF.

The chain couples TRBV5-1 to TRBJ2-5; TRBD1 is a possible D gene (6 bases). V gave up 0 bases and J gave up 3 bases, with 6 bases separating them. From germline, CDR1 is SGHRS and CDR2 YFSETQ. The CDR3 has 13 residues. As DNA, the CDR3 is TGCGCCAGCAGCTTGGGGACAGAAGAGACCCAGTACTTC. This codes for CASSLGTEETQYF.

This chain connects TRBV7-9 to TRBJ2-2; unclear D gene. Trimming shortened V by 1 base and J by 2 bases, and 5 bases separated the two germline ends. The length of the CDR3 is 14 residues. Germline CDR1 is SEHNR and CDR2 is FQNEAQ (reference sequence). The CDR3 DNA follows: TGTGCCAGCAGCTTAGGGCACAACACCGGGGAGCTGTTTTTT. The encoded protein is CASSLGHNTGELFF.

The chain links TRBV5-6 to TRBJ2-2; 7 bases match TRBD1. This CDR3 has 17 amino acids. V lost 0 bases to trimming and J lost 2 bases; unmatched junction nucleotides: 7. Germline-derived CDR1 and CDR2 are SGHDT and YYEEEE. The CDR3 sequence: CASSLASRGPNTGELFF. CDR3 coding DNA: TGTGCCAGCAGCTTGGCCTCAAGGGGGCCCAACACCGGGGAGCTGTTTTTT.

This chain connects TRBV6-6 to TRBJ2-4, with D possibly TRBD2 on 5 matching bases. CDR1 is MNHNY, CDR2 SVGAGI, per germline (reference sequence). V lost 9 bases, J lost 5 bases, and 8 bases lay in between. This CDR3 spans 11 amino acids. This CDR3 is CASEGQNIQYF. CDR3 DNA: TGTGCCAGTGAGGGCCAAAACATTCAGTACTTC.

The chain carries TRBV6-5 and TRBJ2-1, with TRBD1 identical over 7 bases. The V gene end was trimmed by 10 bases and the J gene end by 14 bases; junction bases not matched to a gene: 14. This CDR3 has 12 residues. Germline V gene lookup returns CDR1 MNHEY and CDR2 SVGAGI. CDR3 nucleotide sequence: TGTGCCACAAGAGACAGGGTTGAAGGGGAGTTCTTC. Its protein product is CATRDRVEGEFF.